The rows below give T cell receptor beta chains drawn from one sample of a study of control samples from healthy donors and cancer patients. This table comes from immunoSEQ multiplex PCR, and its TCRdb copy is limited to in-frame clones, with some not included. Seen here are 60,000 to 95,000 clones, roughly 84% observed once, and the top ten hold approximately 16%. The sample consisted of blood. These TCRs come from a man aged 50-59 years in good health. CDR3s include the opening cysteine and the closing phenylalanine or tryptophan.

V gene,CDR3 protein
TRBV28,CASSSLNEQFF
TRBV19,CASSMTGSNQPQHF
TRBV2,CASPTPEGTDTQYF
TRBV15,CATSRDLAASYNEQFF
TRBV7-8,CASSPASSGANVLTF
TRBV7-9,CASSPQTDIAKNIQYF
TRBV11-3,CASSLGAAQGGYGYTF
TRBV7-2,CASSYLGIATSTDTQYF
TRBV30,CAWSSGPGNEKLFF
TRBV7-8,CASSLGTTETQYF
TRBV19,CASSRQINEQFF
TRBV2,CASSAETANTGELFF
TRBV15,CATSRVLSAGANVLTF
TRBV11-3,CASSFDRGTLEIYEQYF
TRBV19,CASSIMGGGQPQHF
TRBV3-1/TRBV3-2,CASSQPGLGTYEQYF
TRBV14,CASSQGQGNQPQHF
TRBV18,CASSEGILSYEQYF
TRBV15,CATSPGLGTDTQYF
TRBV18,CASSPDRGSGYTF
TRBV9,CASSPEDGPNTEAFF
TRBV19,CASRSRTPDTGELFF